The source of this TCR beta chain is a study of blood T cell repertoires in COVID-19. Profiling relied on immunoSEQ multiplex PCR, and the TCRdb table lists in-frame clones only, not all of them. The table records nearly 110,000 clones, around 90% of them present only once. The V gene end was trimmed by 3 bases and the J gene end by 5 bases; junction bases not matched to a gene: 9. The CDR3 contains 15 residues. Per germline, CDR1 SGHRS and CDR2 YFSETQ. The sequenced sample was peripheral blood. The chain has TRBV5-1 and TRBJ2-5; 8 bases are shared with TRBD1. The receptor was derived from a man in his forties or fifties with active or convalescent COVID-19. CDR3 DNA: TGCGCCAGCAGCTCTGGGACAGGTGCCTCCGAGACCCAGTACTTC. Encoded protein: CASSSGTGASETQYF.